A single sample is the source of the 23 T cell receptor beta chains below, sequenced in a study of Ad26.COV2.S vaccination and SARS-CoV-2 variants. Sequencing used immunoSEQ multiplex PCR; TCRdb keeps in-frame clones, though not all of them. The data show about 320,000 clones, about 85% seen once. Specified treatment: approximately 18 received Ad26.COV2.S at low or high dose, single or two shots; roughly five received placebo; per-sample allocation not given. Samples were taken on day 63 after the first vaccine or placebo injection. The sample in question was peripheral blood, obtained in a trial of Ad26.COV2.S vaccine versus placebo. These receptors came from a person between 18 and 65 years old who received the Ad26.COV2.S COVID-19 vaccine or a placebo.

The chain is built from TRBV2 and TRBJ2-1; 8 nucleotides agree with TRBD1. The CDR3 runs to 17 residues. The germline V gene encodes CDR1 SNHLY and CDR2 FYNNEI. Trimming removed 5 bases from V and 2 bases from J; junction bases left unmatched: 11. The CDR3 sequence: CASSPYPETGAYNEQFF. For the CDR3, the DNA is TGTGCCAGCAGTCCGTATCCGGAGACAGGGGCCTACAATGAGCAGTTCTTC.

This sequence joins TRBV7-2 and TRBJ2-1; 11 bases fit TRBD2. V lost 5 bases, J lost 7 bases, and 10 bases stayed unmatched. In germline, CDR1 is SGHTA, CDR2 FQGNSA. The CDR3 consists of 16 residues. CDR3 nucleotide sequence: TGTGCCAGCAGCCCGTTTAGCGGGGGGGCGACGAATGAGCAGTTCTTC. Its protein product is CASSPFSGGATNEQFF. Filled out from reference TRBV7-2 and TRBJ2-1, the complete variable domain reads GAGVSQSPSNKVTEKGKDVELRCDPISGHTALYWYRQSLGQGLEFLIYFQGNSAPDKSGLPSDRFSAERTGGSVSTLTIQRTQQEDSAVYLCASSPFSGGATNEQFFGPGTRLTVL.

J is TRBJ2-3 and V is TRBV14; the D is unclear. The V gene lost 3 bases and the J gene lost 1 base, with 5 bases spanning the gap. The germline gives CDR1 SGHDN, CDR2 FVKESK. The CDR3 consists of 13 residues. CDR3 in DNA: TGTGCCAGCAGCCACCCCGGCACAGATACGCAGTATTTT. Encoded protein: CASSHPGTDTQYF.

CDR3 sequence reads: CASSLTGVPYEQYF. The CDR3 DNA follows: TGTGCCAGCAGTTTGACAGGGGTTCCCTACGAGCAGTACTTC. The rearrangement joins TRBV27 to TRBJ2-7; 8 bases are shared with TRBD1. CDR3 length: 14 amino acids. Trimming took 3 bases from V and 2 from J; bases not matched to a gene: 3. The germline V gene has CDR1 MNHEY and CDR2 SMNVEV (reference sequence).

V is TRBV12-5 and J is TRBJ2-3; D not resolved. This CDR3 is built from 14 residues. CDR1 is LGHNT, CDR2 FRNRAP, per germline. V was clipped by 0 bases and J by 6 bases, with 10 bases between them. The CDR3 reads CASGLVPGGDTQYF. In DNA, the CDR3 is TGTGCTAGTGGTTTGGTACCCGGCGGTGATACGCAGTATTTT.

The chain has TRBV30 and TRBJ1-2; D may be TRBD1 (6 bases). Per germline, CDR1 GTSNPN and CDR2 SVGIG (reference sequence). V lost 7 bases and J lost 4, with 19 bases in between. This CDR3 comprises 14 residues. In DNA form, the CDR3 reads TGTGCCTCGGTATCGGGGGGCAGGTTCTATGGCTACACCTTC. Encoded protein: CASVSGGRFYGYTF.

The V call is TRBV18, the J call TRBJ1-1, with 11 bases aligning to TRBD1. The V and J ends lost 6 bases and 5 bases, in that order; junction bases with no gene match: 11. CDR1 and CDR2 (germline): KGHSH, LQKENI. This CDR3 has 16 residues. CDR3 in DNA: TGTGCCAGCTCTCGCGGACAGGGGGCGAGGTTGACTGAAGCTTTCTTT. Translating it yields CASSRGQGARLTEAFF.

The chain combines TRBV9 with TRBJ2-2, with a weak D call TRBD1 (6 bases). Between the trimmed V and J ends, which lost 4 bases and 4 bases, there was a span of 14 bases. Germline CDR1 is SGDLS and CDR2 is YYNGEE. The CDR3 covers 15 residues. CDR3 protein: CASSSTGTSTGELFF. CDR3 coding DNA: TGTGCCAGCAGCTCTACAGGGACCTCCACCGGGGAGCTGTTTTTT.

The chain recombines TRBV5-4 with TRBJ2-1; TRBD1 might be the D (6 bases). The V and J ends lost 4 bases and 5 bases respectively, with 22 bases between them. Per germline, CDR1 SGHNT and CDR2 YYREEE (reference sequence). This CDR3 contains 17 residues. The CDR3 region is CASSHPGSRGQNNEQFF. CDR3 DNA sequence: TGTGCCAGCAGCCATCCTGGGTCCCGGGGACAAAACAATGAGCAGTTCTTC.

The CDR3 DNA sequence: TGCGCCAGCAGCCAAGATAGGAGCGGCACCGGGGAGCTGTTTTTT. The encoded protein is CASSQDRSGTGELFF. The chain has TRBV4-1 and TRBJ2-2; a weak D match, TRBD2 (5 bases). This CDR3 has 15 amino acids. With 0 bases removed from V and 4 bases from J, the gap between germline ends came to 9 bases. Germline V gives CDR1 MGHRA, CDR2 YSYEKL.

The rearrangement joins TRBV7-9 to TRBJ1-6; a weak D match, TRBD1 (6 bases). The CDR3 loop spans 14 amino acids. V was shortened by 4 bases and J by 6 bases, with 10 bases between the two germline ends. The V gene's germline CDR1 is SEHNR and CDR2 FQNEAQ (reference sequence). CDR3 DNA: TGTGCCAGCAGCTCAGGGGTGAGTAATTCACCCCTCCACTTT. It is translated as CASSSGVSNSPLHF.

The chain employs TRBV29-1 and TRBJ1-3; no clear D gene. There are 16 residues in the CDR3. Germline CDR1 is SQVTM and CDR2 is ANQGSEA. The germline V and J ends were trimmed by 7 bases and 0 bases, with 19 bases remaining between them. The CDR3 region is CSAEIWTASSGNTIYF. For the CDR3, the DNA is TGCAGCGCCGAAATTTGGACGGCGAGCTCTGGAAACACCATATATTTT.

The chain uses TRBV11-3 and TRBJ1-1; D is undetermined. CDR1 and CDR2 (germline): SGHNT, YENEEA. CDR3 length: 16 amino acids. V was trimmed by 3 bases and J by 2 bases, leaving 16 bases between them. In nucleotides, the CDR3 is TGTGCCAGCAGCTTCCCAGAACCTGACACTAACACTGAAGCTTTCTTT. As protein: CASSFPEPDTNTEAFF.

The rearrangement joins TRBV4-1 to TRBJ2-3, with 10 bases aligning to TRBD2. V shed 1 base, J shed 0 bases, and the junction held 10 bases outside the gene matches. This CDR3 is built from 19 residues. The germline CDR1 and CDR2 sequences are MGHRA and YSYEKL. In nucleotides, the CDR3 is TGCGCCAGCAGCCAAGGTGAAGCGGGGGGGCCGGTCAGCACAGATACGCAGTATTTT. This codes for CASSQGEAGGPVSTDTQYF.

The CDR3 sequence: CASRGRSGQPQHF. For the CDR3, the DNA is TGTGCCAGCAGGGGACGCTCAGGTCAGCCCCAGCATTTT. V gene TRBV6-5 combines with J gene TRBJ1-5; D may be TRBD1 (5 bases). Trimming removed 6 bases from V and 6 bases from J, with 12 bases in between. The germline V gene encodes CDR1 MNHEY and CDR2 SVGAGI. The CDR3 extends over 13 amino acids.

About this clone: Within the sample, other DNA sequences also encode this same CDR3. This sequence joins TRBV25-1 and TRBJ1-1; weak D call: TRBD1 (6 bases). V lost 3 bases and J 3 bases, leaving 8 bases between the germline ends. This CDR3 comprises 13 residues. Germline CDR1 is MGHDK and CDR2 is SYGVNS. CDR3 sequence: CASSDTGYTEAFF. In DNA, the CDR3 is TGTGCCAGCAGTGATACAGGGTACACTGAAGCTTTCTTT.

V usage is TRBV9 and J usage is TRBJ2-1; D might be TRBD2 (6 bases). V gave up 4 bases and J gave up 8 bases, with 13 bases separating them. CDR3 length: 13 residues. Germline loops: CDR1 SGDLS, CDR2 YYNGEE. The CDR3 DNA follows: TGTGCCAGCAGCCCCCGACTAGGATATGAGCAGTTCTTC. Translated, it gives CASSPRLGYEQFF.

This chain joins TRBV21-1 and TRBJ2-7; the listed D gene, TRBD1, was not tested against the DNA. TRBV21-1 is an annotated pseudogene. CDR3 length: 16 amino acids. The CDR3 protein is CASSKYRQENIYEQYF. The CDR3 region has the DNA TGTGCCAGCAGCAAGTACCGACAGGAGAACATCTACGAGCAGTACTTC.

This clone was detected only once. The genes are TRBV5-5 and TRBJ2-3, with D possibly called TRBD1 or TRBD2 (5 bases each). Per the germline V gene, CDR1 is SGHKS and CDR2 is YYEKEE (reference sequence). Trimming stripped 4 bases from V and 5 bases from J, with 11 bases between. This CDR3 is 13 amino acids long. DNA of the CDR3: TGTGCCAGCAGCGGCCGGGGCCGAGATACGCAGTATTTT. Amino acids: CASSGRGRDTQYF.

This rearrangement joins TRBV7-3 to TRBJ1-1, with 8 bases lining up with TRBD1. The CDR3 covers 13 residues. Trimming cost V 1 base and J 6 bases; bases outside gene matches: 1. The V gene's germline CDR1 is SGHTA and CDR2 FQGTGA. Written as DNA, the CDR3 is TGTGCCAGCAGCTTAAAACAGGGGGCTGAAGCTTTCTTT. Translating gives CASSLKQGAEAFF.

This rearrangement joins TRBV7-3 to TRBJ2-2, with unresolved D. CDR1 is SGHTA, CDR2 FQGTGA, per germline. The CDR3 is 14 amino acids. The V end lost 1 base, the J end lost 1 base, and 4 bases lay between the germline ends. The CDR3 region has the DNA TGTGCCAGCAGCTTAAGAGGGAACACCGGGGAGCTGTTTTTT. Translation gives CASSLRGNTGELFF.

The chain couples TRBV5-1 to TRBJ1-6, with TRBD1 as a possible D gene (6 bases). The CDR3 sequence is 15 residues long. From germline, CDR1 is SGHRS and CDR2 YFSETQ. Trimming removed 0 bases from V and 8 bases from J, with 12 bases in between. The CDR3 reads CASSLAGRGDSPLHF. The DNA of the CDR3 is TGCGCCAGCAGCTTGGCTGGCAGGGGTGATTCACCCCTCCACTTT.

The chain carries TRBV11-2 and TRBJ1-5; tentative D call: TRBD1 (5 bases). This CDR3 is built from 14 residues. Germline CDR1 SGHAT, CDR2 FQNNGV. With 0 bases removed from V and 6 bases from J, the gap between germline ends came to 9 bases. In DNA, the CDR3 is TGTGCCAGCAGCTTAGACGGGGGGGGTCAGCCCCAGCATTTT. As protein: CASSLDGGGQPQHF. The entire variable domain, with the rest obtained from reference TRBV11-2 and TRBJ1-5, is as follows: EAGVAQSPRYKIIEKRQSVAFWCNPISGHATLYWYQQILGQGPKLLIQFQNNGVVDDSQLPKDRFSAERLKGVDSTLKIQPAKLEDSAVYLCASSLDGGGQPQHFGDGTRLSIL.